The 12 T cell receptor beta chains reported below all come from one sample, sequenced in a study of shared clonotypes between healthy human individuals (dated by TCRdb to the early 2020s). The method was the immunoSEQ multiplex PCR assay. The source is immuneACCESS, and TCRdb retained only in-frame sequences with V and J called. Part of the clones is not carried over; for the studies checked, unresolved V genes explain less than half of this, and the remainder is unexplained. Within this sample are 560,000 or so clones, with around 96% of them counted one time only. The ten largest clonotypes hold roughly 0.12% of the sample. CD8 naive samples were obtained by positive selection for CCR7 among CD45RO-negative cells, yielding a CD45RA+CCR7+ population from which TemRA cells were excluded. Sequenced: naive CD8+ T cells sorted from blood. The cell subset or site tag for this specimen amounts to: CD45RA+CCR7+. The receptors shown here come from a woman in her twenties or thirties in good health.

The V call is TRBV5-8, the J call TRBJ2-1; D is undetermined. This CDR3 spans 12 amino acids. Germline lookup yields CDR1 SGHTS and CDR2 YDEGEE. Trimming removed 5 bases from V and 9 bases from J, with 12 bases in between. The chain's CDR3 is CASRIGWGEQFF. In nucleotides, the CDR3 is TGTGCCAGCAGAATAGGGTGGGGTGAGCAGTTCTTC.

The J gene is TRBJ2-7, the V gene TRBV29-1, with 7 bases matching TRBD1. J gave up 3 bases and V 6 bases, and 14 bases lay outside the gene matches. The CDR3 is 15 residues long. Germline CDR1 and CDR2: SQVTM and ANQGSEA. CDR3 sequence reads: CSVRGLGSSYYEQYF. As DNA, the CDR3 is TGCAGCGTGAGGGGGCTAGGGAGCTCATACTACGAGCAGTACTTC.

CDR3 sequence (DNA): TGTGCCATCAGCGAGACCAAAACGGCCAACTATGGCTACACCTTC. Its translation: CAISETKTANYGYTF. V usage is TRBV10-3 and J usage is TRBJ1-2; D is unclear. CDR1 is ENHRY, CDR2 SYGVKD, per germline. With 6 bases removed from V and 2 bases from J, the gap between germline ends came to 16 bases. CDR3 length: 15 amino acids.

The chain is built from TRBV27 and TRBJ1-2; D remains ambiguous. The CDR3 is made up of 13 amino acids. The V gene lost 5 bases and the J gene lost 10 bases, with 17 bases spanning the gap. Germline CDR1 reads MNHEY; CDR2 reads SMNVEV (reference sequence). CDR3 sequence (DNA): TGTGCCAGCAGTCCGTCACACAGCCACCTCTACACCTTC. Protein sequence: CASSPSHSHLYTF.

Here the CDR3 reads CASSQGLANLYEQYF. Here the CDR3 DNA reads TGTGCCAGCAGCCAAGGACTAGCAAATCTCTACGAGCAGTACTTC. The rearrangement links TRBV2 to TRBJ2-7; 8 bases agree with TRBD2. V was clipped by 6 bases and J by 3 bases; unmatched bases: 10. The CDR3 totals 15 residues. Germline assignment: CDR1 SNHLY and CDR2 FYNNEI.

The CDR3 loop is CASSIDLEAGGPGEQFF. The CDR3 DNA is TGTGCCAGTAGTATAGATCTCGAGGCGGGAGGGCCGGGGGAGCAGTTCTTC. The chain joins TRBV19 to TRBJ2-1; 9 bases are a match to TRBD2. Germline-derived CDR1 and CDR2 are LNHDA and SQIVND (reference sequence). This CDR3 has 17 amino acids. The trim removed 0 bases at V and 10 bases at J, leaving 13 bases unmatched.

V is TRBV27 and J is TRBJ2-7; 10 bases are a match to TRBD1. Trimming at V came to 7 bases and at J to 9 bases, leaving 15 bases not matched to a gene. Germline CDR1 MNHEY, CDR2 SMNVEV (reference sequence). The CDR3 totals 15 residues. In DNA, the CDR3 is TGTGCCAGCACCAATACCGGGACAGGGGAGTTCGGGCAGTACTTC. Translation gives CASTNTGTGEFGQYF.

This clone has just one count. This rearrangement joins TRBV27 to TRBJ2-3, with D tentatively TRBD2 (6 bases). Germline CDR1 is MNHEY and CDR2 is SMNVEV (reference sequence). The CDR3 loop spans 15 amino acids. The germline V and J ends were trimmed by 1 base and 1 base, with 9 bases remaining between them. Here the CDR3 DNA reads TGTGCCAGCAGTTTATTCCCTAGCGGCACAGATACGCAGTATTTT. This translates into CASSLFPSGTDTQYF.

The J gene is TRBJ2-7, the V gene TRBV28, with D tentatively TRBD1 (6 bases). CDR3 size: 14 residues. Germline V lookup: CDR1 MDHEN, CDR2 SYDVKM. V was trimmed by 6 bases and J by 3 bases, leaving 15 bases between them. The CDR3 nucleotides read TGTGCCAGCAGGATTCAGGGGTCCCTCTACGAGCAGTACTTC. Translated, it gives CASRIQGSLYEQYF.

The V call is TRBV28, the J call TRBJ2-7; D assignment may be TRBD1 or TRBD2 (6 bases each). V lost 4 bases and J 2 bases, leaving 15 bases between the germline ends. From germline, CDR1 is MDHEN and CDR2 SYDVKM. The CDR3 runs 15 residues. CDR3 sequence reads: CASSWGAGNAYEQYF. CDR3 coding DNA: TGTGCCAGCAGTTGGGGGGCAGGGAATGCCTACGAGCAGTACTTC.

The gene calls are TRBV15 and TRBJ2-1; unclear D gene. CDR3 size: 16 residues. Trimming removed 1 base from V and 4 bases from J, with 14 bases in between. Germline CDR1 and CDR2: LNHNV and YYDKDF (reference sequence). CDR3 in DNA: TGTGCCACCAGCAGAGTTAGGCAGGCGGCGTACAATGAGCAGTTCTTC. Translating gives CATSRVRQAAYNEQFF.

J is TRBJ2-7 and V is TRBV11-2, with 7 bases that match TRBD2. The CDR3 is 14 amino acids. CDR1 is SGHAT and CDR2 is FQNNGV in the germline V gene. V was pared by 2 bases and J by 3 bases, with 4 bases of the junction left unmatched. CDR3 sequence reads: CASSLTRGDYEQYF. For the CDR3, the DNA is TGTGCCAGCAGCTTAACCCGGGGGGACTACGAGCAGTACTTC.